The rows below give T cell receptor beta chains drawn from one sample of a study of T cell responses to AZD1222 COVID-19 vaccine. Repertoires were generated with immunoSEQ multiplex PCR, while TCRdb's copy carries only in-frame clones and drops some. Here the sample spans about 160,000 clones, roughly 90% being singletons. Sequenced material: peripheral blood, taken 28 days after the second AZD1222 dose. Receptors were obtained from an adult who received the AZD1222 COVID-19 vaccine. The conserved cysteine and the conserved F or W are not part of the CDR3 here. The D gene is left open where the match is weak.

j_gene,d_gene,v_gene,len,CDR3aa
TRBJ1-5,-,TRBV6-1,13,ASSENRWSNQPQH
TRBJ2-7,-,TRBV6-6,10,ASSYGVYEQY
TRBJ1-1,-,TRBV7-9,12,ASSLVAGDTEAF
TRBJ2-2,-,TRBV10-3,13,AISEPGKAAGELF
TRBJ1-1,-,TRBV12-3/TRBV12-4,9,ASSNRARAF
TRBJ2-2,-,TRBV7-2,12,ASRVVQYTGELF
TRBJ1-4,-,TRBV25-1,13,ASSETRPGEGELF
TRBJ2-1,TRBD1,TRBV5-4,13,ASHGQDRGYNEQF
TRBJ1-4,-,TRBV19,12,ASRSGEGVEKLF
TRBJ1-1,-,TRBV4-3,12,ASSQEKWNTEAF
TRBJ1-1,TRBD1,TRBV10-3,11,ATRTGGSTEAF
TRBJ1-2,-,TRBV2,12,ASKRGEERYGYT
TRBJ2-7,-,TRBV7-9,11,ASSLVVSLEQY
TRBJ1-1,-,TRBV30,11,AWSVSLNTEAF
TRBJ1-1,TRBD1,TRBV5-6,11,ASSDLQGARAF
TRBJ1-1,-,TRBV2,12,ASTPAGAGSEAF
TRBJ1-2,-,TRBV5-1,13,ASNEGDGIRGGYT
TRBJ1-4,-,TRBV6-2/TRBV6-3,15,ASSPNRVYRVDEKLF
TRBJ2-7,-,TRBV7-2,12,ASSLAGNLAEQY
TRBJ1-4,TRBD1,TRBV5-1,11,ASSGTEAEKLF